This TCR beta chain was documented in a study of T cells in Graves' hyperthyroidism and ophthalmopathy. Study-level information: Peripheral blood was secured at the point of initial diagnosis, before any treatment.

This CDR3 has 13 amino acids. Per the germline V gene, CDR1 is DFQATT and CDR2 is SNEGSKA (reference sequence). Among the patients, aged 18 to 65, hyperthyroidism was newly diagnosed and had lasted under 2 months. Approximately 10 ml of fresh peripheral blood supplied the PBMCs. This clonotype was seen ten or more times. RNA transcripts gave rise to amplified TCR beta CDR3 regions. HTBI primers were used for first-round RT-PCR of the TCR CDR3. From the multiplex PCR reads, TCRdb called clonotypes with MiXCR, one entry per CDR3 protein. The sample has about 720,000 distinct CDR3 sequences; about 19% are singletons.

Sequencing was done on a sample of blood. The TCR sequence derives from a woman between 50 and 59 years old with Graves' hyperthyroidism that later progressed to Graves' ophthalmopathy. V is TRBV20-1 and J is TRBJ1-4; 9 nucleotides align to TRBD1. In nucleotides, the CDR3 is TGCAGCGGAACCGGGACAGGGATTGAAAAACTGTTTTTT. It codes for CSGTGTGIEKLFF.